The rows below give T cell receptor beta chains drawn from one sample of a study of long-term antiretroviral therapy in people with HIV. Sequenced by immunoSEQ multiplex PCR; TCRdb stores in-frame clones only, minus some. The sample contains tens of thousands of clones, approximately 85% of which appear only once. The sample here was unsorted PBMCs, taken 0.3 years after starting antiretroviral therapy. These receptors originate from a man aged 18 to 29 with HIV. Both conserved end residues are part of each CDR3. Each record gives: D gene, V gene, CDR3 length, J gene, clone size, CDR3 protein, CDR3 DNA. The D gene is left open where the match is weak. The listing skips clone size in some rows; elsewhere it reads once, few, many or a size class.

D: TRBD2; V: TRBV12-5; length: 19; J: TRBJ2-1; size: -; CDR3: CASALDGLSGLAGGNEQFF; DNA: TGTGCTAGTGCCCTTGATGGGTTATCAGGGCTAGCGGGAGGTAATGAGCAGTTCTTC
D: -; V: TRBV7-7; length: 14; J: TRBJ1-3; size: few; CDR3: CASSLLRREDTIYF; DNA: TGTGCTAGCAGCTTACTCCGCAGGGAAGACACCATATATTTT
D: TRBD1; V: TRBV6-6; length: 13; J: TRBJ1-1; size: -; CDR3: CASSYLPGQEAFF; DNA: TGTGCCAGCAGTTACTTGCCGGGACAGGAAGCTTTCTTT
D: TRBD1; V: TRBV6-1; length: 13; J: TRBJ2-7; size: once; CDR3: CASSGTGGYEQYF; DNA: TGTGCCAGCAGTGGGACAGGGGGTTACGAGCAGTACTTC
D: -; V: TRBV10-3; length: 15; J: TRBJ1-3; size: -; CDR3: CAISKLLTGSVTIYF; DNA: TGTGCCATCAGCAAACTATTAACAGGGTCAGTGACCATATATTTT
D: -; V: TRBV5-1; length: 14; J: TRBJ2-1; size: -; CDR3: CASSLGDQNNEQFF; DNA: TGCGCCAGCAGCTTGGGTGATCAAAACAATGAGCAGTTCTTC
D: TRBD1; V: TRBV11-2; length: 17; J: TRBJ2-7; size: -; CDR3: CASSAWTGVRGGYEQYF; DNA: TGTGCCAGCAGCGCCTGGACAGGGGTTCGGGGAGGCTACGAGCAGTACTTC
D: -; V: TRBV20-1; length: 10; J: TRBJ1-2; size: -; CDR3: CSVPEGGYTF; DNA: TGCAGTGTTCCGGAGGGGGGCTACACCTTC
D: TRBD1; V: TRBV5-6; length: 14; J: TRBJ2-4; size: -; CDR3: CASSWGTGADIQYF; DNA: TGTGCCAGCAGCTGGGGAACAGGGGCAGACATTCAGTACTTC
D: TRBD1; V: TRBV6-5; length: 15; J: TRBJ2-6; size: -; CDR3: CASRLTGAGANVLTF; DNA: TGTGCCAGCAGACTTACAGGGGCCGGGGCCAACGTCCTGACTTTC
D: -; V: TRBV4-2; length: 15; J: TRBJ1-2; size: -; CDR3: CASSQGPGTNYGYTF; DNA: TGTGCCAGCAGCCAAGGTCCAGGGACCAACTATGGCTACACCTTC
D: -; V: TRBV19; length: 15; J: TRBJ2-3; size: -; CDR3: CASSMGAGGRDTQYF; DNA: TGTGCCAGTAGTATGGGAGCAGGTGGTAGAGATACGCAGTATTTT
D: -; V: TRBV6-1; length: 8; J: TRBJ2-1; size: medium-sized; CDR3: CATDEQFF; DNA: TGTGCCACAGATGAGCAGTTCTTC
D: -; V: TRBV4-1; length: 15; J: TRBJ1-1; size: -; CDR3: CASSQGRGFAPEAFF; DNA: TGCGCCAGCAGCCAAGGGAGGGGATTTGCCCCTGAAGCTTTCTTT
D: -; V: TRBV6-1; length: 17; J: TRBJ1-4; size: -; CDR3: CASSEFRGSTTNEKLFF; DNA: TGTGCCAGCAGTGAATTTCGGGGATCGACAACTAATGAAAAACTGTTTTTT
D: -; V: TRBV30; length: 14; J: TRBJ2-3; size: -; CDR3: CAWSRLVGTDTQYF; DNA: TGTGCCTGGAGTAGGTTGGTGGGCACAGATACGCAGTATTTT
D: TRBD1; V: TRBV7-9; length: 14; J: TRBJ1-1; size: once; CDR3: CASSLGQGNTEAFF; DNA: TGTGCCAGCAGCTTAGGACAGGGGAATACTGAAGCTTTCTTT
D: -; V: TRBV7-2; length: 12; J: TRBJ1-4; size: -; CDR3: CASSPIREKLFF; DNA: TGTGCCAGCAGCCCTATCCGGGAAAAACTGTTTTTT
D: TRBD1; V: TRBV18; length: 13; J: TRBJ1-1; size: -; CDR3: CASSPRRGLEAFF; DNA: TGTGCCAGCTCACCACGCAGGGGGCTTGAAGCTTTCTTT
D: -; V: TRBV29-1; length: 13; J: TRBJ1-1; size: -; CDR3: CSVEDAVTGEAFF; DNA: TGCAGCGTTGAAGATGCAGTGACAGGTGAAGCTTTCTTT
D: TRBD2; V: TRBV30; length: 14; J: TRBJ2-1; size: -; CDR3: CAVTPGLANNEQFF; DNA: TGTGCCGTGACTCCGGGACTAGCGAACAATGAGCAGTTCTTC
D: -; V: TRBV7-2; length: 13; J: TRBJ1-2; size: -; CDR3: CASRPTGIYGYTF; DNA: TGTGCCAGCAGACCTACAGGGATCTATGGCTACACCTTC
D: TRBD1; V: TRBV19; length: 14; J: TRBJ2-7; size: -; CDR3: CASRVAGGADEQYF; DNA: TGTGCCAGTAGGGTGGCAGGGGGCGCGGACGAGCAGTACTTC
D: -; V: TRBV6-5; length: 16; J: TRBJ2-1; size: -; CDR3: CASSYSMDSSYNEQFF; DNA: TGTGCCAGCAGTTACTCTATGGACAGCTCCTACAATGAGCAGTTCTTC
D: -; V: TRBV28; length: 14; J: TRBJ1-4; size: -; CDR3: CASSPGVPNEKLFF; DNA: TGTGCCAGCAGCCCAGGGGTCCCCAATGAAAAACTGTTTTTT
D: -; V: TRBV19; length: 12; J: TRBJ1-4; size: -; CDR3: CASEGLDEKLFF; DNA: TGTGCCAGTGAAGGGCTCGATGAAAAACTGTTTTTT
D: -; V: TRBV18; length: 13; J: TRBJ2-7; size: once; CDR3: CASSLDTWREQYF; DNA: TGTGCCAGCTCACTGGACACGTGGAGGGAGCAGTACTTC
D: TRBD2; V: TRBV2; length: 15; J: TRBJ2-1; size: -; CDR3: CASREGSGAYNEQFF; DNA: TGTGCCAGCAGGGAGGGGAGCGGGGCATACAATGAGCAGTTCTTC
D: -; V: TRBV10-2; length: 15; J: TRBJ2-3; size: -; CDR3: CASSPIAASTDTQYF; DNA: TGCGCCAGCAGCCCCATAGCGGCTAGCACAGATACGCAGTATTTT
D: -; V: TRBV5-4; length: 13; J: TRBJ2-7; size: -; CDR3: CASSGTQTYEQYF; DNA: TGTGCCAGCAGCGGGACTCAAACTTACGAGCAGTACTTC
D: -; V: TRBV18; length: 16; J: TRBJ2-1; size: -; CDR3: CASSPLVSSSYNEQFF; DNA: TGTGCCAGCTCACCACTTGTCTCAAGCTCCTACAATGAGCAGTTCTTC
D: -; V: TRBV7-2; length: 19; J: TRBJ2-3; size: -; CDR3: CASSLDIIVGGQSTDTQYF; DNA: TGTGCCAGCAGCTTAGATATTATTGTCGGGGGGCAGAGCACAGATACGCAGTATTTT
D: TRBD2; V: TRBV27; length: 18; J: TRBJ2-2; size: -; CDR3: CASSDGLAGRPNTGELFF; DNA: TGTGCCAGCAGCGATGGACTAGCGGGGCGTCCGAACACCGGGGAGCTGTTTTTT
D: -; V: TRBV7-9; length: 15; J: TRBJ1-2; size: -; CDR3: CASSLAKAANYGYTF; DNA: TGTGCCAGCAGCCTTGCTAAGGCCGCTAACTATGGCTACACCTTC
D: TRBD2; V: TRBV6-6; length: 15; J: TRBJ2-7; size: -; CDR3: CASSWTSGVGGEQYF; DNA: TGTGCCAGCAGTTGGACTAGCGGGGTCGGTGGGGAGCAGTACTTC
D: TRBD2; V: TRBV27; length: 15; J: TRBJ2-7; size: -; CDR3: CASSLGLAGYYEQYF; DNA: TGTGCCAGCAGCCTAGGACTAGCGGGATACTACGAGCAGTACTTC
D: -; V: TRBV11-2; length: 15; J: TRBJ2-7; size: -; CDR3: CASSLGAGTTYEQYF; DNA: TGTGCCAGCAGCTTGGGTGCAGGAACGACGTACGAGCAGTACTTC
D: TRBD1; V: TRBV5-1; length: 13; J: TRBJ1-5; size: -; CDR3: CASSTGVNQPQHF; DNA: TGCGCCAGCAGTACAGGGGTCAATCAGCCCCAGCATTTT
D: -; V: TRBV18; length: 12; J: TRBJ2-5; size: -; CDR3: CASSPKRETQYF; DNA: TGTGCCAGCTCACCTAAGAGAGAGACCCAGTACTTC
D: -; V: TRBV7-9; length: 13; J: TRBJ2-2; size: -; CDR3: CASSRPNTGELFF; DNA: TGTGCCAGCAGCCGCCCGAACACCGGGGAGCTGTTTTTT
D: -; V: TRBV6-5; length: 15; J: TRBJ2-7; size: -; CDR3: CASSYSKGPPYEQYF; DNA: TGTGCCAGCAGTTATTCGAAAGGACCTCCCTACGAGCAGTACTTC
D: -; V: TRBV2; length: 12; J: TRBJ2-5; size: -; CDR3: CASRDQGETQYF; DNA: TGTGCCAGCCGGGATCAGGGGGAGACCCAGTACTTC
D: TRBD2; V: TRBV28; length: 16; J: TRBJ2-7; size: -; CDR3: CASSFGTSGRAYEQYF; DNA: TGTGCCAGCAGCTTCGGGACCTCCGGGAGGGCCTACGAGCAGTACTTC
D: -; V: TRBV2; length: 14; J: TRBJ2-7; size: -; CDR3: CASSGGRGSDEQYF; DNA: TGTGCCAGCAGTGGGGGACGGGGGTCCGACGAGCAGTACTTC
D: -; V: TRBV20-1; length: 10; J: TRBJ1-1; size: -; CDR3: CSARGREAFF; DNA: TGCAGTGCTAGAGGGAGGGAAGCTTTCTTT
D: -; V: TRBV10-3; length: 15; J: TRBJ2-1; size: -; CDR3: CAISESPGTYNEQFF; DNA: TGTGCCATCAGTGAGTCGCCAGGGACCTACAATGAGCAGTTCTTC
D: TRBD1; V: TRBV18; length: 17; J: TRBJ1-5; size: -; CDR3: CASSQLGQGGSNQPQHF; DNA: TGTGCCAGCTCACAACTGGGACAGGGGGGTAGCAATCAGCCCCAGCATTTT
D: TRBD1; V: TRBV7-9; length: 15; J: TRBJ2-5; size: -; CDR3: CASSLNHRGQETQYF; DNA: TGTGCCAGCAGCTTAAATCACAGGGGCCAAGAGACCCAGTACTTC
D: TRBD1; V: TRBV2; length: 15; J: TRBJ1-5; size: few; CDR3: CASSPDRVRSEPQHF; DNA: TGTGCCAGCAGTCCAGACAGGGTGAGAAGTGAGCCCCAGCATTTT
D: -; V: TRBV6-5; length: 14; J: TRBJ2-7; size: -; CDR3: CASSYSGSSYEQYF; DNA: TGTGCCAGCAGTTACTCGGGCAGCTCCTACGAGCAGTACTTC
D: TRBD2; V: TRBV7-2; length: 16; J: TRBJ2-5; size: -; CDR3: CASRAFGLAGGETQYF; DNA: TGTGCCAGCAGAGCTTTTGGGCTAGCGGGAGGAGAGACCCAGTACTTC
D: TRBD2; V: TRBV7-2; length: 14; J: TRBJ2-7; size: -; CDR3: CASSSLAGRGEQYF; DNA: TGTGCCAGCAGCTCTCTAGCGGGCAGAGGCGAGCAGTACTTC
D: -; V: TRBV5-1; length: 15; J: TRBJ1-2; size: -; CDR3: CASSLLGQSNYGYTF; DNA: TGCGCCAGCAGCCTTCTCGGACAGAGTAACTATGGCTACACCTTC
D: -; V: TRBV4-3; length: 13; J: TRBJ2-6; size: -; CDR3: CASSQGVFGVLTF; DNA: TGCGCCAGCAGCCAAGGGGTCTTCGGGGTCCTGACTTTC